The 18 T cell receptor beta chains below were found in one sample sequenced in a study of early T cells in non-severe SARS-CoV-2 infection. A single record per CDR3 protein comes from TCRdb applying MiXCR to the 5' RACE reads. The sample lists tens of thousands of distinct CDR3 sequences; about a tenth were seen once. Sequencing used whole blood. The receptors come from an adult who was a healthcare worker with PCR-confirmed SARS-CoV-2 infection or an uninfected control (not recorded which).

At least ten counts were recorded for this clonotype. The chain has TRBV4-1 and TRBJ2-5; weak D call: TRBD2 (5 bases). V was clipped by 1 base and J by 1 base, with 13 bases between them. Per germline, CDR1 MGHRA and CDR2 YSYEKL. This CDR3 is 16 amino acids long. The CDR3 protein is CASSQVFLGGQETQYF. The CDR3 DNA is TGCGCCAGCAGCCAAGTTTTCCTAGGAGGCCAAGAGACCCAGTACTTC.

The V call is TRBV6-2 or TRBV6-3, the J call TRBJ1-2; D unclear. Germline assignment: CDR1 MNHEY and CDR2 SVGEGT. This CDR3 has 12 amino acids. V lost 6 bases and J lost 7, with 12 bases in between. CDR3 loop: CASSREGLGYTF. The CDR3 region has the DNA TGTGCCAGCAGCAGAGAAGGGCTTGGCTACACCTTC.

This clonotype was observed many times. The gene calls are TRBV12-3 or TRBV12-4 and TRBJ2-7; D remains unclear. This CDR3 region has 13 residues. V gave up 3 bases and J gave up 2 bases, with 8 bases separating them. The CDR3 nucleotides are TGTGCCAGCAGTTTTGCGGTTACCTACGAGCAGTACTTC. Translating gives CASSFAVTYEQYF.

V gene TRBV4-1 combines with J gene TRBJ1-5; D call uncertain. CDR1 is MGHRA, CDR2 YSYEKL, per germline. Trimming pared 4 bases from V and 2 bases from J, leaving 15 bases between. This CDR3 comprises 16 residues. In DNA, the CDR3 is TGCGCCAGCAGCCCGCGAGAGGGAGCAGGCAATCAGCCCCAGCATTTT. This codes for CASSPREGAGNQPQHF.

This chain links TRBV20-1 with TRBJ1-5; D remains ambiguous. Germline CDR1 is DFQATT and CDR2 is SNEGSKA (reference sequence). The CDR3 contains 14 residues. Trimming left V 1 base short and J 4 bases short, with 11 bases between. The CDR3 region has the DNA TGCAGTGCTAGAGGGGAGGCGGGTAATCAGCCCCAGCATTTT. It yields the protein CSARGEAGNQPQHF.

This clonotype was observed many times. CDR3 sequence reads: CSAGTHRGRSYEQYF. The CDR3 DNA follows: TGCAGTGCTGGGACACACAGGGGACGATCCTACGAGCAGTACTTC. This chain uses TRBV20-1 with TRBJ2-7, with 7 bases aligning to TRBD1. This CDR3 is 15 amino acids long. Trimming removed 5 bases from V and 1 base from J; junction bases left unmatched: 11. CDR1 is DFQATT, CDR2 SNEGSKA, per germline (reference sequence).

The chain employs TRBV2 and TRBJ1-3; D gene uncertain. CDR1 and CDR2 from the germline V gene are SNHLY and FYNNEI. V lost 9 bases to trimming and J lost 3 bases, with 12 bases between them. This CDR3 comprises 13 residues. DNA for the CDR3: TGTGCCAGTGCCCGCGGCTTTGGAAACACCATATATTTT. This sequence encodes CASARGFGNTIYF.

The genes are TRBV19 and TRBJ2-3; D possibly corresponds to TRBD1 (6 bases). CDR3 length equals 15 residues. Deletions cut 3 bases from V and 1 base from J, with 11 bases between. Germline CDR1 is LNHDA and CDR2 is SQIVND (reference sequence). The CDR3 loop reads CASSIFWGRTDTQYF. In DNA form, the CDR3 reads TGTGCCAGTAGTATCTTCTGGGGGCGCACAGATACGCAGTATTTT.

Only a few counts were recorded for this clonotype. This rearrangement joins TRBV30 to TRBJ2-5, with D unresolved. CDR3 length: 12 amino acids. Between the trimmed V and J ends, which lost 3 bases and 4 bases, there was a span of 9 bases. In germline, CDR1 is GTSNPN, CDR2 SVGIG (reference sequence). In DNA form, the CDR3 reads TGTGCCTGGAGCGGGCAGAGAGAGACCCAGTACTTC. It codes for CAWSGQRETQYF.

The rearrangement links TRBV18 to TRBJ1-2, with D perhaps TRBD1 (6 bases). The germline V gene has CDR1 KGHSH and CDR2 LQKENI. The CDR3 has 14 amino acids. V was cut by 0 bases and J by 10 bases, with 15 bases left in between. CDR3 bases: TGTGCCAGCTCACCACCGGGGGCCCCAGTAGACTACACCTTC. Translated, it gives CASSPPGAPVDYTF.

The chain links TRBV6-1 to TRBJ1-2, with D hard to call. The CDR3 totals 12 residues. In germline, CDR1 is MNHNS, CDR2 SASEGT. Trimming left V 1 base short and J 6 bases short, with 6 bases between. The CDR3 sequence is CASSEVRHGYTF. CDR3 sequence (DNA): TGTGCCAGCAGTGAAGTTAGGCATGGCTACACCTTC.

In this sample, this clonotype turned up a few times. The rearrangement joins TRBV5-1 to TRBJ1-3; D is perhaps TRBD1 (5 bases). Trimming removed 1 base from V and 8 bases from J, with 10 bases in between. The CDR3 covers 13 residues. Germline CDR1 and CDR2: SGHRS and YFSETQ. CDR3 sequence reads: CASSLIGADTIYF. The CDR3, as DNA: TGCGCCAGCAGCTTGATCGGGGCGGACACCATATATTTT.

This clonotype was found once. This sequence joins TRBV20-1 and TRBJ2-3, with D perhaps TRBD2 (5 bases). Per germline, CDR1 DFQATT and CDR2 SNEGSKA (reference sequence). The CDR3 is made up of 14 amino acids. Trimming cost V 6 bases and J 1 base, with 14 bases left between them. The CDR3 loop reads CSARDILRTDTQYF. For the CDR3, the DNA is TGCAGTGCGAGGGATATCCTACGCACAGATACGCAGTATTTT.

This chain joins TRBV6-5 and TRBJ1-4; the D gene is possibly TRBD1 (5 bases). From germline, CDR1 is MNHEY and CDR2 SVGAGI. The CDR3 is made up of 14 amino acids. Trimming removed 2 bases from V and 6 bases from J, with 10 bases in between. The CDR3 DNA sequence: TGTGCCAGCAGTTACGACCAGGGAGATGAAAAACTGTTTTTT. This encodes CASSYDQGDEKLFF.

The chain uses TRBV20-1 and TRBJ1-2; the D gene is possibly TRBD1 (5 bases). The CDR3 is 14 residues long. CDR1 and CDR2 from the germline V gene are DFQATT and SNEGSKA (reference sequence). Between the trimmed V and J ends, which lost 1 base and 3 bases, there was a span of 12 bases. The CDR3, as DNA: TGCAGTGCTAGAGGCAGGGTGGATTACTATGGCTACACCTTC. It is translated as CSARGRVDYYGYTF.

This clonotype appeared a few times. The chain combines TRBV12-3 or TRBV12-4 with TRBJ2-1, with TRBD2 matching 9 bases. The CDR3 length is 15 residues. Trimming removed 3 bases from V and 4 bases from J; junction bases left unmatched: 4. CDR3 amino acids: CASSFQAGGYNEQFF. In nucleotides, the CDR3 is TGTGCCAGCAGTTTCCAAGCGGGGGGTTACAATGAGCAGTTCTTC.

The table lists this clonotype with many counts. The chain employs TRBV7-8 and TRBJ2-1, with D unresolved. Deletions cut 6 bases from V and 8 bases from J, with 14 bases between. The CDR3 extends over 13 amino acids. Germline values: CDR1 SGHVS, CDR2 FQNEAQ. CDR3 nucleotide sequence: TGTGCCAGCAGGCCCCGGGCCGGCGATGAGCAGTTCTTC. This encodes CASRPRAGDEQFF.

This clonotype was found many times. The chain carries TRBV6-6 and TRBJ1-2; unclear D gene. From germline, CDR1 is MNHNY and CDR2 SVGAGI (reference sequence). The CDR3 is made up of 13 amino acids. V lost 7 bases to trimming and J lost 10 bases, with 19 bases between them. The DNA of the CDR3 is TGTGCCAGCACAAAGTCGGGTTTCGAGATCTACACCTTC. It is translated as CASTKSGFEIYTF.